This is a list of T cell receptor beta chains from one sample in a study of shared clonotypes between healthy human individuals. Libraries were prepared by immunoSEQ multiplex PCR; TCRdb keeps only in-frame clonotypes and omits some of them. The sample includes around 2.5 million clones, 93% of them seen just once. Sample: naive CD4+ T cells from PBMCs. The receptors shown here come from a man younger than 30 in good health. Some clones in this sample may be carry-over from other donors' samples. CDR3s include the opening cysteine and the closing phenylalanine or tryptophan. Size tells how often a clone was seen (once, few, many) or the class of an expanded clone, and some rows leave it out.

>13|-|TRBV6-5
CASRWGQGAGYTF
>13|-|TRBV11-2
CASSWGINTEAFF
>14|-|TRBV2
CASSGDRGTYEQYF
>12|once|TRBV18
CASSQRRVEQFF
>16|-|TRBV27
CASSSERTSAQETQYF
>14|few|TRBV7-9
CASTRSGRAHEQYF
>12|few|TRBV18
CASSPLNTEAFF
>16|once|TRBV12-5
CASGLDRGSGAYEQYF
>13|-|TRBV9
CASSVSPFDEQFF
>15|-|TRBV2
CASSEAMPFEETQYF
>13|-|TRBV28
CASSSGGSYEQYF
>16|once|TRBV29-1
CSVVGLVETGANVLTF
>15|-|TRBV30
CASNLGPALVTEAFF
>15|once|TRBV18
CASSPGTGENQPQHF
>16|-|TRBV7-2
CASSLTGTTYTGELFF
>16|-|TRBV7-2
CASSLRPSSMDYGYTF
>14|-|TRBV18
CASSRGGVTDTQYF
>14|once|TRBV7-7
CASSLGTVGETQYF
>14|-|TRBV2
CASTGTASGQPQHF
>16|-|TRBV4-2
CASSQDRTRTYQPQHF
>16|-|TRBV18
CASSPSRGVLNNEQFF
>15|-|TRBV5-4
CASSTRWGGGETQYF
>13|-|TRBV7-9
CATRQGYNSPLHF
>15|-|TRBV5-1
CASSTSGLGFSEAFF
>12|few|TRBV10-3
CAISESDQPQHF
>14|-|TRBV10-1
CASSDRKYQETQYF
>16|-|TRBV9
CASSVSSGISGNTIYF
>13|-|TRBV27
CASRREGRFEQFF
>15|-|TRBV29-1
CSVAFPPGRDGEQYF
>11|-|TRBV6-1
CASSWTGRQFF
>13|-|TRBV2
CASSESGNYGYTF
>15|-|TRBV5-1
CASSLTSGSYNEQFF
>14|-|TRBV28
CASRYSGASYEQYF
>15|-|TRBV7-3
CASSLNWDVNYGYTF
>15|once|TRBV5-1
CASSLEGFVAYEQYF
>13|-|TRBV28
CASSNTDRRGYTF
>15|-|TRBV7-3
CASSPLGLGRDTQYF
>15|-|TRBV6-5
CASSYSARGGYEQYF
>12|-|TRBV28
CASSPSGIEQFF
>14|once|TRBV5-4
CASSWGTVSGELFF
>14|few|TRBV5-1
CASSLGTLRETQYF
>14|-|TRBV5-1
CASRGELAKNIQYF
>17|-|TRBV10-3
CAISESKGQSSNYGYTF